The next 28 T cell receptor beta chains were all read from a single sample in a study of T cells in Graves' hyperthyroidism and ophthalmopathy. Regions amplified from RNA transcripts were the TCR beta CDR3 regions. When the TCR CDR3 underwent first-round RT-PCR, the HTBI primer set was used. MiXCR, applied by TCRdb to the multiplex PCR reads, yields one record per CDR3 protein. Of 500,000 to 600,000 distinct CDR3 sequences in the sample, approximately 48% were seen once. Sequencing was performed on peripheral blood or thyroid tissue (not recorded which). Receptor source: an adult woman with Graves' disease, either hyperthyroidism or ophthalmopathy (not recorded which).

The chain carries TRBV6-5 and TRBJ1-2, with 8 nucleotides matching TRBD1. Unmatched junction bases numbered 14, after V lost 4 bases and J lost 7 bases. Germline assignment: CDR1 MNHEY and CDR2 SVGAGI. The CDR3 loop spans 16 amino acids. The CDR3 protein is CASSSFIRDRSGGYTF. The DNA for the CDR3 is TGTGCCAGCAGTTCCTTTATACGGGACAGGTCCGGTGGCTACACCTTC.

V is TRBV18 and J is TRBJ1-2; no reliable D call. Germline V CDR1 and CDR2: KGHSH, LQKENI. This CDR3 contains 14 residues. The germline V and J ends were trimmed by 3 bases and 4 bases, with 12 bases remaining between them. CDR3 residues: CASSPDSVGYGYTF. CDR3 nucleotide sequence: TGTGCCAGCTCACCGGACTCAGTAGGCTATGGCTACACCTTC.

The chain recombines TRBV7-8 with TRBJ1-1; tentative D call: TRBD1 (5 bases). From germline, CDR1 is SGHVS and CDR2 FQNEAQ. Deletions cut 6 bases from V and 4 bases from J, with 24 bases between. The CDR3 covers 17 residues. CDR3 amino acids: CASREREGPGGRTEAFF. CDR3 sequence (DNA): TGTGCCAGCAGGGAACGGGAGGGCCCGGGGGGACGCACTGAAGCTTTCTTT.

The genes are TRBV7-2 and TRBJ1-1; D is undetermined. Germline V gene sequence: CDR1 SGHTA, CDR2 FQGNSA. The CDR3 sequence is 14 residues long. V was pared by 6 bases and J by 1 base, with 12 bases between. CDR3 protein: CASRLAEKNTEAFF. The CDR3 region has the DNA TGTGCCAGCAGACTAGCGGAAAAGAACACTGAAGCTTTCTTT.

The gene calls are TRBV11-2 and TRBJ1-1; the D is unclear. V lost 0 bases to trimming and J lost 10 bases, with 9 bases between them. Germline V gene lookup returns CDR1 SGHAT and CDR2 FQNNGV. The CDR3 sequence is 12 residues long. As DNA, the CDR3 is TGTGCCAGCAGCTTAGAAGTTCGACGAGCTTTCTTT. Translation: CASSLEVRRAFF.

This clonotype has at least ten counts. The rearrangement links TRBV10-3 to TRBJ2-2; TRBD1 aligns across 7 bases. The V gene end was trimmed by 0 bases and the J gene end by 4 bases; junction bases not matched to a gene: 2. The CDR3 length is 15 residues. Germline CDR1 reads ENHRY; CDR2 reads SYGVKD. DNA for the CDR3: TGTGCCATCAGTGAGTCTTCAGGGGGCACCGGGGAGCTGTTTTTT. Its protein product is CAISESSGGTGELFF.

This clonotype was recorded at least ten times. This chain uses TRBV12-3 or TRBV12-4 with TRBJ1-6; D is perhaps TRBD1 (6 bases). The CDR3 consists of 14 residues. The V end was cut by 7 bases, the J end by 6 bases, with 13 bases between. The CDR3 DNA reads TGTGCCAGCAAGGGGGGAATGAGTAATTCACCCCTCCACTTT. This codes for CASKGGMSNSPLHF.

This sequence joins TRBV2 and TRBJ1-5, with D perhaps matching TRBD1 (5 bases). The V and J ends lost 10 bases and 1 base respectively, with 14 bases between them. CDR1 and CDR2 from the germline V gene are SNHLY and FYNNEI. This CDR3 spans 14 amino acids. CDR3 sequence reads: CATTGGDSNQPQHF. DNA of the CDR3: TGTGCCACCACCGGGGGGGACAGCAATCAGCCCCAGCATTTT. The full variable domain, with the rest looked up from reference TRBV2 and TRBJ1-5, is EPEVTQTPSHQVTQMGQEVILRCVPISNHLYFYWYRQILGQKVEFLVSFYNNEISEKSEIFDDQFSVERPDGSNFTLKIRSTKLEDSAMYFCATTGGDSNQPQHFGDGTRLSIL.

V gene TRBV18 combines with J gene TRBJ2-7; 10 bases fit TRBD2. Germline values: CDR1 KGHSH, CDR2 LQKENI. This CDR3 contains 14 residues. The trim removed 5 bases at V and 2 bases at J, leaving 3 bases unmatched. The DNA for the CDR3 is TGTGCCAGCTCAAGACTAGCGGGCCCCTACGAGCAGTACTTC. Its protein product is CASSRLAGPYEQYF.

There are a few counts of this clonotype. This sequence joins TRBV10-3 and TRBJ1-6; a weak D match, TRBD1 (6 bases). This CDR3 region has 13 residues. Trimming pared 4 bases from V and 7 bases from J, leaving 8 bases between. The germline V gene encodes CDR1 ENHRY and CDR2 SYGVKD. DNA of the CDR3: TGTGCCATCAGTGGGACAGAAAATTCACCCCTCCACTTT. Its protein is CAISGTENSPLHF.

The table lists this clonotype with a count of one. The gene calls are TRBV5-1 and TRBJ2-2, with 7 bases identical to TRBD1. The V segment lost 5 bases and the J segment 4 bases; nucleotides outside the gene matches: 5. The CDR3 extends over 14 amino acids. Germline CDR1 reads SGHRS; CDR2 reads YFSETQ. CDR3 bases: TGCGCCAGCAGTTGGGGACAGAGCACCGGGGAGCTGTTTTTT. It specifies CASSWGQSTGELFF.

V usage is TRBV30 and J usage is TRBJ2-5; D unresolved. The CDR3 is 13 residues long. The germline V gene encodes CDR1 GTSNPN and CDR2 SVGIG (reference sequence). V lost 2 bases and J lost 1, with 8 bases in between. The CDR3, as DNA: TGTGCCTGGAGTACCAAAACCCAAGAGACCCAGTACTTC. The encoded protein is CAWSTKTQETQYF.

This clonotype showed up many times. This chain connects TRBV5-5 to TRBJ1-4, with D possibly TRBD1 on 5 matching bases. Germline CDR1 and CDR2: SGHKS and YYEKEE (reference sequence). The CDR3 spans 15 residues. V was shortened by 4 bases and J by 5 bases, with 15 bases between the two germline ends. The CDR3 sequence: CASSPVSGTNEKLFF. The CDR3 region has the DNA TGTGCCAGCAGCCCGGTCTCCGGGACCAATGAAAAACTGTTTTTT.

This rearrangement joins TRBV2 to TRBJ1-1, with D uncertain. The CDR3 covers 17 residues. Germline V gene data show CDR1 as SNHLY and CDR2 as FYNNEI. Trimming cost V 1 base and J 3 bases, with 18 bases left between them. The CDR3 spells CASSEEVAPLLDTEAFF. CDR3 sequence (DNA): TGTGCCAGCAGTGAAGAGGTAGCCCCACTACTTGACACTGAAGCTTTCTTT.

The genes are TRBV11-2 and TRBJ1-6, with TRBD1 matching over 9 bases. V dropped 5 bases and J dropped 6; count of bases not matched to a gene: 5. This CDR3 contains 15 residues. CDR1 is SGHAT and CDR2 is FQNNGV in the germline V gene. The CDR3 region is CASSRQGDSNSPLHF. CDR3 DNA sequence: TGTGCCAGCAGCAGACAGGGGGACAGTAATTCACCCCTCCACTTT.

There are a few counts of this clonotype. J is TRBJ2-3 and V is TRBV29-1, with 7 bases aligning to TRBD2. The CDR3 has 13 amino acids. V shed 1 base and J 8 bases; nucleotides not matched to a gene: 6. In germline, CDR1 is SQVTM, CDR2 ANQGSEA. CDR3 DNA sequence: TGCAGCGTTGAAGTTCGGGGGGTCGGTACGCAGTATTTT. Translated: CSVEVRGVGTQYF.

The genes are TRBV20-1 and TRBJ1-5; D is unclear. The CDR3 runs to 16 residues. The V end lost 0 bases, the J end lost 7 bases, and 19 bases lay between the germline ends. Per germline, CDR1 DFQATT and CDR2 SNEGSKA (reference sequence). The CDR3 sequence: CSAREAHHLRTQPQHF. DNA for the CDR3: TGCAGTGCTAGAGAGGCCCACCACCTCCGAACCCAGCCCCAGCATTTT.

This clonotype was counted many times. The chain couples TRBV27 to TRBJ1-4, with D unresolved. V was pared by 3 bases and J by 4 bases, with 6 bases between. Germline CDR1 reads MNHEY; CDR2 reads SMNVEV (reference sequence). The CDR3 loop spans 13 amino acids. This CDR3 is CASSFRRNEKLFF. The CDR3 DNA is TGTGCCAGCAGTTTTCGACGTAATGAAAAACTGTTTTTT.

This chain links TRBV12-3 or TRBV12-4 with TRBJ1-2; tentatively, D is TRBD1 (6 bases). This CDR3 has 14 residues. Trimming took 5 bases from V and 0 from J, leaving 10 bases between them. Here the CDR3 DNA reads TGTGCCAGCAGTGACTGGACAGCTAACTATGGCTACACCTTC. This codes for CASSDWTANYGYTF.

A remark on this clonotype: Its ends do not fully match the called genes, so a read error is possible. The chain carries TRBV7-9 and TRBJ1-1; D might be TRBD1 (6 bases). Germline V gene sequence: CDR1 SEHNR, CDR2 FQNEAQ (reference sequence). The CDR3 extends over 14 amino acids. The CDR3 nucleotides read TGCGCCAGCAGTATAGGGACACCTAACACTGAAGCTTTCTTT. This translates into CASSIGTPNTEAFF.

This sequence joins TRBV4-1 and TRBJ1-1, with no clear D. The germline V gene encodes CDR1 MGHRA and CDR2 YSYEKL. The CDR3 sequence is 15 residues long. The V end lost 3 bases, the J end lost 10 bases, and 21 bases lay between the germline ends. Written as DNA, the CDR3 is TGCGCCAGCAGCCATGTGGACCTGGGGAGGTATGGAGCTTTCTTT. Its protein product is CASSHVDLGRYGAFF.

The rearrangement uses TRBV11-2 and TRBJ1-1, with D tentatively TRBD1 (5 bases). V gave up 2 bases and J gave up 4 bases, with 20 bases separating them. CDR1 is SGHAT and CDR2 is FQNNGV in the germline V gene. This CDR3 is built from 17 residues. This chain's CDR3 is CASSLWGGTLVGTEAFF. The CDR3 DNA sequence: TGTGCCAGCAGCTTATGGGGGGGGACTTTAGTAGGCACTGAAGCTTTCTTT. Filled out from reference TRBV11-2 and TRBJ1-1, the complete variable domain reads EAGVAQSPRYKIIEKRQSVAFWCNPISGHATLYWYQQILGQGPKLLIQFQNNGVVDDSQLPKDRFSAERLKGVDSTLKIQPAKLEDSAVYLCASSLWGGTLVGTEAFFGQGTRLTVV.

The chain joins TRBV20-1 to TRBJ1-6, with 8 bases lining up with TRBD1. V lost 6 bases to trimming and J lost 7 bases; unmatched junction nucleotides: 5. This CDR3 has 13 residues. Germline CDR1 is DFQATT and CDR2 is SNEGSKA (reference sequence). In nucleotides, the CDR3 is TGCAGTGCCTGGGACAGGCAGAATTCACCCCTCCACTTT. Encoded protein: CSAWDRQNSPLHF.

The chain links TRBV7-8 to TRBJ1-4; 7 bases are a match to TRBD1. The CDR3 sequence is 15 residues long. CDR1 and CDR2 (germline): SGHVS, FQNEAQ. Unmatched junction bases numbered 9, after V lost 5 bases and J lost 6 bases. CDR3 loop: CASSPRDSDYEKLFF. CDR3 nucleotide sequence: TGTGCCAGCAGCCCCCGGGACAGTGACTATGAAAAACTGTTTTTT.

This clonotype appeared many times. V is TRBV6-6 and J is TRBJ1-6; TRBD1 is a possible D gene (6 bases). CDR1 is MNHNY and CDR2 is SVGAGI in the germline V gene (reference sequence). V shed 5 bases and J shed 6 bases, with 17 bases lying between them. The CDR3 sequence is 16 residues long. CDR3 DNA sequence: TGTGCCAGCAGTCGGGAGGGGGGACTCGCTAATTCACCCCTCCACTTT. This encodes CASSREGGLANSPLHF.

In nucleotides, the CDR3 is TGTGCCAGTAGTCCTAGCGGGAGGGCCTTGTTTGTTGCCGGGGAGCTGTTTTTT. It encodes CASSPSGRALFVAGELFF. The chain joins TRBV19 to TRBJ2-2, with 12 nucleotides matching TRBD2. Germline V lookup: CDR1 LNHDA, CDR2 SQIVND (reference sequence). The CDR3 sequence is 18 residues long. V dropped 5 bases and J dropped 6; count of bases not matched to a gene: 13. The variable domain in full, with the rest retrieved from reference TRBV19 and TRBJ2-2, is DGGITQSPKYLFRKEGQNVTLSCEQNLNHDAMYWYRQDPGQGLRLIYYSQIVNDFQKGDIAEGYSVSREKKESFPLTVTSAQKNPTAFYLCASSPSGRALFVAGELFFGEGSRLTVL.

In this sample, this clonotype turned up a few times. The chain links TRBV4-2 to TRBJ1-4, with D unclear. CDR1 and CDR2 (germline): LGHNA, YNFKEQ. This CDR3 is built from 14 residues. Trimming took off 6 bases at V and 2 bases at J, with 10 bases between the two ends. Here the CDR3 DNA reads TGTGCCAGCAGGCATCCATCGACTAATGAAAAACTGTTTTTT. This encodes CASRHPSTNEKLFF.

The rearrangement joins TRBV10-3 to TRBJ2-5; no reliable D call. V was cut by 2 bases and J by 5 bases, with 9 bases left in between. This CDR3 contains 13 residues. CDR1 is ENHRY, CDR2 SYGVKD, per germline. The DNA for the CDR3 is TGTGCCATCAGTGAGCGTCCTCTTGAGACCCAGTACTTC. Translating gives CAISERPLETQYF.